These T cell receptor beta chains were read from a single sample in a study of blood T cell repertoires in COVID-19. The table came from immunoSEQ multiplex PCR; TCRdb's copy has only in-frame clones and leaves some out. The sample has 250,000 or so clones; around four fifths are singletons. Sequencing used peripheral blood. The receptors were gathered from an older woman with active or convalescent COVID-19. Both conserved end residues are part of each CDR3. A D gene is named only where the DNA matches it firmly. Clone size is not always given. Where it is, it says once, few, many or a class for expanded clones.

V gene: TRBV2
clone size: NA
D gene: TRBD2
J gene: TRBJ2-5
CDR3 DNA: TGTGCCAGCGGCTGGACTAGCCAAGAGACCCAGTACTTC
CDR3 protein: CASGWTSQETQYF

V gene: TRBV3-1/TRBV3-2
clone size: once
D gene: NA
J gene: TRBJ1-2
CDR3 DNA: TGTGCCAGCAGCCGCAGGGGTGGCTATGGCTACACCTTC
CDR3 protein: CASSRRGGYGYTF

V gene: TRBV10-3
clone size: NA
D gene: NA
J gene: TRBJ2-3
CDR3 DNA: TGTGCCGGAGGGGGGGGCTCCGAAGATACGCAGTATTTT
CDR3 protein: CAGGGGSEDTQYF

V gene: TRBV10-1
clone size: NA
D gene: NA
J gene: TRBJ2-3
CDR3 DNA: TGCGCCAGCAGCCGGGTGGTGGAAACAGATACGCAGTATTTT
CDR3 protein: CASSRVVETDTQYF

V gene: TRBV9
clone size: NA
D gene: NA
J gene: TRBJ1-2
CDR3 DNA: TGTGCCAGCAAACAGGGCGGTGGCTACACCTTC
CDR3 protein: CASKQGGGYTF

V gene: TRBV19
clone size: NA
D gene: TRBD1
J gene: TRBJ2-5
CDR3 DNA: TGTGCCAGTAGTACCCGACAGGGGGCGAGGGAGACCCAGTACTTC
CDR3 protein: CASSTRQGARETQYF

V gene: TRBV28
clone size: NA
D gene: NA
J gene: TRBJ2-1
CDR3 DNA: TGTGCCAGCAGGCGATTCCGGGGTACGGTAGGCGACAATGAGCAGTTCTTC
CDR3 protein: CASRRFRGTVGDNEQFF

V gene: TRBV14
clone size: NA
D gene: TRBD1
J gene: TRBJ2-7
CDR3 DNA: TGTGCCAGCAGCCATCTACCGGGACAGGCCTACGAGCAGTACTTC
CDR3 protein: CASSHLPGQAYEQYF

V gene: TRBV5-5
clone size: NA
D gene: NA
J gene: TRBJ1-6
CDR3 DNA: TGTGCCAGCAGCTTCGGGGGTTCACCCCTCCACTTT
CDR3 protein: CASSFGGSPLHF

V gene: TRBV28
clone size: NA
D gene: TRBD2
J gene: TRBJ2-7
CDR3 DNA: TGTGCCAGCAGTTTAGGTCTAGCGGGAGTACACGAGCAGTACTTC
CDR3 protein: CASSLGLAGVHEQYF

V gene: TRBV7-9
clone size: once
D gene: NA
J gene: TRBJ2-7
CDR3 DNA: TGTGCCAGCAGCTTAGCGGGAGGCGAGCAGTACTTC
CDR3 protein: CASSLAGGEQYF

V gene: TRBV27
clone size: NA
D gene: TRBD1
J gene: TRBJ2-3
CDR3 DNA: TGTGCCAGCAGTCCGCAGGGGGACCTGCGAGATACGCAGTATTTT
CDR3 protein: CASSPQGDLRDTQYF

V gene: TRBV6-5
clone size: NA
D gene: NA
J gene: TRBJ1-1
CDR3 DNA: TGTGCCAGCATCCAAAGTAGGGCAGGGTTGGCTTTCTTT
CDR3 protein: CASIQSRAGLAFF

V gene: TRBV2
clone size: NA
D gene: NA
J gene: TRBJ2-2
CDR3 DNA: TGTGCCAGCAGTGACCAAAGCTCGAACACCGGGGAGCTGTTTTTT
CDR3 protein: CASSDQSSNTGELFF

V gene: TRBV28
clone size: NA
D gene: NA
J gene: TRBJ1-2
CDR3 DNA: TGTGCCAGCAGTTTATTGGCTCCAACCTATGGCTACACCTTC
CDR3 protein: CASSLLAPTYGYTF

V gene: TRBV12-2
clone size: NA
D gene: NA
J gene: TRBJ2-5
CDR3 DNA: TGTGCAAACGGGGCGGGGGCCTCTCAAGAGACCCAGTACTTC
CDR3 protein: CANGAGASQETQYF

V gene: TRBV7-9
clone size: few
D gene: NA
J gene: TRBJ2-2
CDR3 DNA: TGTGCCAGCAGCTTAGTTCCAGGGGACACCGGGGAGCTGTTTTTT
CDR3 protein: CASSLVPGDTGELFF

V gene: TRBV3-1/TRBV3-2
clone size: NA
D gene: TRBD2
J gene: TRBJ2-1
CDR3 DNA: TGTGCCAGCAGCCAAGGGGCGGGAGCGGACAATGAGCAGTTCTTC
CDR3 protein: CASSQGAGADNEQFF

V gene: TRBV4-1
clone size: NA
D gene: TRBD1
J gene: TRBJ1-4
CDR3 DNA: TGCGCCAGCAGCCATACATTAGGGACAGGGGACGAAAAACTGTTTTTT
CDR3 protein: CASSHTLGTGDEKLFF

V gene: TRBV30
clone size: once
D gene: TRBD1
J gene: TRBJ2-3
CDR3 DNA: TGTGCCTGGAGTAAGGGGGCGGTGACAGATACGCAGTATTTT
CDR3 protein: CAWSKGAVTDTQYF

V gene: TRBV29-1
clone size: NA
D gene: NA
J gene: TRBJ2-1
CDR3 DNA: TGCAGCGTTGGCAGTGTTGACAATGAGCAGTTCTTC
CDR3 protein: CSVGSVDNEQFF

V gene: TRBV5-6
clone size: NA
D gene: NA
J gene: TRBJ2-1
CDR3 DNA: TGTGCCAGCAGCTTGGGGGGGAGGACGTTCTTC
CDR3 protein: CASSLGGRTFF

V gene: TRBV30
clone size: once
D gene: NA
J gene: TRBJ1-5
CDR3 DNA: TGTGCCTGGAGCGAAACAGGTATCAATCAGCCCCAGCATTTT
CDR3 protein: CAWSETGINQPQHF

V gene: TRBV4-1
clone size: NA
D gene: TRBD1
J gene: TRBJ1-2
CDR3 DNA: TGCGCCAGCAGCCAAGGTCGTGGGGACAGAACTATTGGCTACACCTTC
CDR3 protein: CASSQGRGDRTIGYTF

V gene: TRBV7-8
clone size: NA
D gene: TRBD2
J gene: TRBJ2-1
CDR3 DNA: TGTGCCAGCAGCTTCCTAGCGGGCCAGAACAATGAGCAGTTCTTC
CDR3 protein: CASSFLAGQNNEQFF

V gene: TRBV19
clone size: NA
D gene: TRBD1
J gene: TRBJ1-5
CDR3 DNA: TGTGCCAGTAGTGCGACAGGGGGACGCAATCAGCCCCAGCATTTT
CDR3 protein: CASSATGGRNQPQHF

V gene: TRBV2
clone size: NA
D gene: TRBD1
J gene: TRBJ2-7
CDR3 DNA: TGTGCCAGCAGTCGGGACAGGGAGGTGCACGAGCAGTACTTC
CDR3 protein: CASSRDREVHEQYF

V gene: TRBV29-1
clone size: NA
D gene: TRBD2
J gene: TRBJ2-3
CDR3 DNA: TGCAGCGTCCCCTTAGCGGGTGCAGATACGCAGTATTTT
CDR3 protein: CSVPLAGADTQYF

V gene: TRBV9
clone size: NA
D gene: NA
J gene: TRBJ2-1
CDR3 DNA: TGTGCCAGCAGCGTAGCCCCGACACTGTACAATGAGCAGTTCTTC
CDR3 protein: CASSVAPTLYNEQFF

V gene: TRBV3-1/TRBV3-2
clone size: NA
D gene: TRBD2
J gene: TRBJ2-1
CDR3 DNA: TGTGCCAGCAGCCAAGGGCGGAGCGGGAGAGGAAATGAGCAGTTCTTC
CDR3 protein: CASSQGRSGRGNEQFF

V gene: TRBV28
clone size: NA
D gene: TRBD1
J gene: TRBJ1-2
CDR3 DNA: TGTGCCAGTCGAACAGGGGGCGCGAGGGGCTACACCTTC
CDR3 protein: CASRTGGARGYTF

V gene: TRBV28
clone size: NA
D gene: NA
J gene: TRBJ2-6
CDR3 DNA: TGTGCCAGCAGTTCCTCCGGTGTCTCTGGGGCCAACGTCCTGACTTTC
CDR3 protein: CASSSSGVSGANVLTF

V gene: TRBV3-1/TRBV3-2
clone size: NA
D gene: TRBD1
J gene: TRBJ1-1
CDR3 DNA: TGTGCCAGCAGCCAAGATCCACAGGGGCCGGGGATGAACACTGAAGCTTTCTTT
CDR3 protein: CASSQDPQGPGMNTEAFF

V gene: TRBV5-4
clone size: NA
D gene: TRBD1
J gene: TRBJ1-1
CDR3 DNA: TGTGCCAGCAGCAAGGACAGGTCGGTCACTGAAGCTTTCTTT
CDR3 protein: CASSKDRSVTEAFF

V gene: TRBV7-6
clone size: NA
D gene: TRBD2
J gene: TRBJ2-3
CDR3 DNA: TGTGCCAGCAGTCCGTCCCTCAGCGGGGGGGCCTCAGATACGCAGTATTTT
CDR3 protein: CASSPSLSGGASDTQYF

V gene: TRBV5-1
clone size: NA
D gene: TRBD1
J gene: TRBJ2-7
CDR3 DNA: TGCGCCAGCAGCTTGGGACCGGGACAGGGGATACACGAGCAGTACTTC
CDR3 protein: CASSLGPGQGIHEQYF

V gene: TRBV7-9
clone size: NA
D gene: TRBD1
J gene: TRBJ1-2
CDR3 DNA: TGTGCCAGCAGCTTCCCCCGGACAGGGAACAACTATGGCTACACCTTC
CDR3 protein: CASSFPRTGNNYGYTF

V gene: TRBV2
clone size: NA
D gene: NA
J gene: TRBJ1-2
CDR3 DNA: TGTGCCAGCAGTGCTCCGGGGGGGCGCGGCTATGGCTACACCTTC
CDR3 protein: CASSAPGGRGYGYTF

V gene: TRBV20-1
clone size: few
D gene: NA
J gene: TRBJ2-1
CDR3 DNA: TGCAGTGCTAGTACGGGTTTTACCTCCTACAATGAGCAGTTCTTC
CDR3 protein: CSASTGFTSYNEQFF

V gene: TRBV5-1
clone size: NA
D gene: TRBD1
J gene: TRBJ2-7
CDR3 DNA: TGCGCCAGCAGCCCTGGGACAGGGGAGGTTGCCTACGAGCAGTACTTC
CDR3 protein: CASSPGTGEVAYEQYF

V gene: TRBV4-2
clone size: once
D gene: TRBD2
J gene: TRBJ2-1
CDR3 DNA: TGTGCCAGCAGACTACTAGCGGACGGCTCCTACAATGAGCAGTTCTTC
CDR3 protein: CASRLLADGSYNEQFF

V gene: TRBV12-3/TRBV12-4
clone size: NA
D gene: NA
J gene: TRBJ1-2
CDR3 DNA: TGTGCCAGCAGTTCCCAGGTGGATGGCTACACCTTC
CDR3 protein: CASSSQVDGYTF